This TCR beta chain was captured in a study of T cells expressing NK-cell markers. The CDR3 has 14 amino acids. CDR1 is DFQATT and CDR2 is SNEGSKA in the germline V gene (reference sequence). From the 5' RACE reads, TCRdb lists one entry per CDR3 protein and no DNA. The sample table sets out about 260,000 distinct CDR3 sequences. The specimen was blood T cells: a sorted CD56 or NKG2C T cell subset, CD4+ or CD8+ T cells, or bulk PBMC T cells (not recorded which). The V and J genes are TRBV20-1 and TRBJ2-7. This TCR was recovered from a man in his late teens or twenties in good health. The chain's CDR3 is CSASPTRGSYEQYF.